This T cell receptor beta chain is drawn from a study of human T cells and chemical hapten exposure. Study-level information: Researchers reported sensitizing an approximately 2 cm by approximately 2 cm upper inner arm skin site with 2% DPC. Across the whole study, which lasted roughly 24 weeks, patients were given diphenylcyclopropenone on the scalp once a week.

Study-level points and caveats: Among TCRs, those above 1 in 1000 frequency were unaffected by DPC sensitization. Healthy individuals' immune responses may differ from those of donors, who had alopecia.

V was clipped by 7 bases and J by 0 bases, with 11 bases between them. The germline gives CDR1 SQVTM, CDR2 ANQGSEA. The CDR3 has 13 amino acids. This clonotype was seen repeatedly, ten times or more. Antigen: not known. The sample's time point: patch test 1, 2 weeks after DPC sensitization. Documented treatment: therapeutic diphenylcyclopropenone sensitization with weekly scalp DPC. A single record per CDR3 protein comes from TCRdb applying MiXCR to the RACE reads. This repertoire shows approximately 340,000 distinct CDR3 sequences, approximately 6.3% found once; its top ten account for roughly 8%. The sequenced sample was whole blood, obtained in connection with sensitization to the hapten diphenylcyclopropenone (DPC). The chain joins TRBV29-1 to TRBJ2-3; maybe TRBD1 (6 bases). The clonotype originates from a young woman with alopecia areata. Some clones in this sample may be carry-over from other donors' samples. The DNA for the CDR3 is TGCAGCGCCCGGACAGCTAGCACAGATACGCAGTATTTT. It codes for CSARTASTDTQYF.